The T cell receptor (beta chain) under discussion was sequenced for a study of blood T cell repertoires in COVID-19. Study-wide context: Acute and convalescent COVID-19 specimens originated in the United States, Italy and Spain. From T cells, B-cell-depleted T cells, or PBMCs came the material, which was cDNA or gDNA.

Here immunoSEQ multiplex PCR was the method, and the copy in TCRdb shows in-frame clones only, minus some. The data contain 140,000 or so clones, around 78% of them singletons. The CDR3 sequence is 19 residues long. Unmatched junction bases numbered 16, after V lost 4 bases and J lost 1 base. Germline CDR1 reads SGHRS; CDR2 reads YFSETQ. The specimen sequenced was peripheral blood. The TCR sequence derives from a woman aged 55-69 years with acute or convalescent COVID-19. The rearrangement links TRBV5-1 to TRBJ2-1; 8 bases agree with TRBD2. The CDR3 DNA is TGCGCCAGCAGCCTCTGGGGGAGCGGGAGCACCATTTCCTACAATGAGCAGTTCTTC. Residues: CASSLWGSGSTISYNEQFF. The variable domain in full, completed from reference TRBV5-1 and TRBJ2-1, reads KAGVTQTPRYLIKTRGQQVTLSCSPISGHRSVSWYQQTPGQGLQFLFEYFSETQRNKGNFPGRFSGRQFSNSRSEMNVSTLELGDSALYLCASSLWGSGSTISYNEQFFGPGTRLTVL.